This entry lists 8 T cell receptor beta chains sequenced from one sample in a study of post-analysis software for immune sequencing data. Libraries were made from TCR beta cDNA, and they carried unique molecular identifiers. TCRdb itself ran the PCR reads through MiXCR, one entry per CDR3 protein. The data contain roughly 150,000 distinct CDR3 sequences, about 34% of them singletons. Here the sequenced sample was blood, taken after autologous hematopoietic stem cell transplantation. The source of these receptors is a girl between 5 and 17 years old with multiple sclerosis.

This rearrangement joins TRBV5-1 to TRBJ1-2; 9 bases fit TRBD1. J gave up 6 bases and V 3 bases, and 6 bases lay outside the gene matches. Germline values: CDR1 SGHRS, CDR2 YFSETQ. The CDR3 extends over 14 amino acids. The CDR3 is CASSSTGGRDGYTF. CDR3 coding DNA: TGCGCCAGCAGCTCCACAGGGGGCCGGGATGGCTACACCTTC.

The chain couples TRBV27 to TRBJ2-7, with 8 bases matching TRBD2. CDR3 length: 13 amino acids. CDR1 is MNHEY and CDR2 is SMNVEV in the germline V gene (reference sequence). With 4 bases clipped from V and 6 bases from J, the junction kept 5 bases outside the gene matches. This chain's CDR3 is CASSSREGREQYF. The CDR3 region has the DNA TGTGCCAGCAGTTCTCGGGAGGGCCGCGAGCAGTACTTC.

Details on this clonotype: A much larger clone is a single base away; this may be a read error. J is TRBJ1-1 and V is TRBV12-3 or TRBV12-4; D gene ambiguous. The CDR3 spans 13 residues. Between the trimmed V and J ends, which lost 5 bases and 1 base, there was a span of 8 bases. The CDR3 sequence: CASSTTANTEAFF. The CDR3 bases are TGTGCCAGCAGTACTACAGCGAACACTGAAGCTTTCTTT.

V is TRBV30 and J is TRBJ2-1; 7 positions agree with TRBD2. Looked up from germline, CDR1 is GTSNPN and CDR2 is SVGIG (reference sequence). V trimming: 3 bases; J trimming: 7 bases; junction bases outside the gene matches: 12. This CDR3 spans 15 amino acids. DNA of the CDR3: TGTGCCTGGAGGGTGGACGGGGGGTTCCTTAATGAGCAGTTCTTC. As protein: CAWRVDGGFLNEQFF.

The chain couples TRBV20-1 to TRBJ1-1; no clear D. The germline V gene encodes CDR1 DFQATT and CDR2 SNEGSKA (reference sequence). The V gene lost 4 bases and the J gene lost 3 bases, with 15 bases spanning the gap. This CDR3 contains 14 residues. The CDR3 bases are TGCAGTGCTATGGCTCGGTGGGCTCACACTGAAGCTTTCTTT. Translation: CSAMARWAHTEAFF.

The chain recombines TRBV7-2 with TRBJ2-1; no definite D call. Trimming removed 0 bases at V and 16 bases at J, with 19 bases between. Germline V gives CDR1 SGHTA, CDR2 FQGNSA. CDR3 size: 14 residues. CDR3 nucleotide sequence: TGTGCCAGCAGCTTAGCGCAGATGGCCACTGAAGCTTTCTTC. It encodes CASSLAQMATEAFF.

Turning to this clonotype: A junction end diverges from the germline sequence, so it may reflect a read error. The chain employs TRBV7-7 and TRBJ2-1, with D hard to call. The germline CDR1 and CDR2 sequences are SSHAT and FNYEAQ (reference sequence). CDR3 length: 13 residues. CDR3: CASSSASYNEQFF. CDR3 in DNA: TGTGCTAGCAGCTCCGCTAGCTACAATGAGCAGTTCTTC. The full variable domain, rest sourced from reference TRBV7-7 and TRBJ2-1, is GAGVSQSPRYKVTKRGQDVTLRCDPISSHATLYWYQQALGQGPEFLTYFNYEAQPDKSGLPSDRFSAERPEGSISTLTIQRTEQRDSAMYRCASSSASYNEQFFGPGTRLTVL.

Regarding this clonotype: A junction boundary mismatches the germline segment, possibly from a read error. This chain joins TRBV7-7 and TRBJ2-5; tentative D call: TRBD1 (6 bases). Germline lookup yields CDR1 SSHAT and CDR2 FNYEAQ (reference sequence). The length of the CDR3 is 13 residues. CDR3 DNA: TGTGCTAGCAGCCGAGACAGGAAAGAGACCCAGTACTTC. This gives the protein CASSRDRKETQYF.